This TCR beta chain was recorded in a study of T cell responses to AZD1222 COVID-19 vaccine. Study in general: Recipients boosted at about 4 weeks or about 12 weeks are pooled.

As regards this clone: The antigen remains undetermined.

The CDR3 contains 18 residues. With 4 bases clipped from V and 3 bases from J, the junction kept 13 bases outside the gene matches. Germline V lookup: CDR1 SGHAT, CDR2 FQNNGV. Overall study findings and caveats: Clonal diversity was possibly underestimated; the donors were predominantly white British and more often female. It was only 6 or 7 AZD1222 recipients who were seropositive at baseline.

The data were produced by immunoSEQ multiplex PCR, yet TCRdb's version contains in-frame clones alone and is incomplete. The table shows about 86,000 clones, with 88% occurring only once. This sequence originates from an adult in good health. This chain links TRBV11-2 with TRBJ2-1; 9 nucleotides align to TRBD1. The starting material was peripheral blood, obtained on day 0 of AZD1222 vaccination. CDR3 nucleotide sequence: TGTGCCAGCAGCTCCTTTCCGGGACAGGGAGTTTTCTACAATGAGCAGTTCTTC. Its translation: CASSSFPGQGVFYNEQFF.